This T cell receptor beta chain was recovered during a study of blood T cells in healthy people across ages. Whole-study results and caveats: Naive CD4+ cell counts and diversity both ran higher in long-lived than in aged donors.

PCR was performed a second time for 7 to 11 cycles using a sample-barcoded 5' primer and a J-beta primer mix. TCRdb analysed the 5' RACE reads with MiXCR anew, one entry per CDR3 protein. Among 850,000 to 1,000,000 distinct CDR3 sequences listed, around 48% were seen once. No fewer than 6 million PBMCs went into each sample. V gave up 7 bases and J gave up 2 bases, with 12 bases separating them. This CDR3 spans 13 amino acids. Comments on this clonotype: Antigen: not known.

Material for sequencing was blood. The chain recombines TRBV12-3 or TRBV12-4 with TRBJ2-7; D unresolved. The TCR comes from a man aged 25 to 40 in good health. CDR3 in amino acids: CASTQGLAYEQYF. The CDR3 DNA follows: TGTGCCAGCACACAAGGGCTAGCCTACGAGCAGTACTTC.